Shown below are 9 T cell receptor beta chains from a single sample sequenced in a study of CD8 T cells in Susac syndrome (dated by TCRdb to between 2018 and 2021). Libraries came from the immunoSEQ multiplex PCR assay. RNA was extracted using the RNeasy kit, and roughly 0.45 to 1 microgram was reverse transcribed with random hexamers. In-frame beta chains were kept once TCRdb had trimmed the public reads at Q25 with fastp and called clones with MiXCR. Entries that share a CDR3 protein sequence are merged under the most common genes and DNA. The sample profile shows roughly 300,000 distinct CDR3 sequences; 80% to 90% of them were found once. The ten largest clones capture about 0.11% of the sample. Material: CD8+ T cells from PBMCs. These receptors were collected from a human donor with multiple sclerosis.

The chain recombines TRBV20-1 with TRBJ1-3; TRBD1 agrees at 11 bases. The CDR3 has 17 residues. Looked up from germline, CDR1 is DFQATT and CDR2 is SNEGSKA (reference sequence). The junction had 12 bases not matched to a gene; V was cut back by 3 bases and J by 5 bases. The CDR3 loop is CSARETMDRGPRNTIYF. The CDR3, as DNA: TGCAGTGCTAGGGAAACCATGGACAGGGGGCCTCGAAACACCATATATTTT.

This CDR3 reads CASSKEVIETGCTEAFF. The DNA for the CDR3 is TGTGCCAGCAGCAAAGAGGTAATAGAAACAGGGTGTACTGAAGCTTTCTTT. V usage is TRBV21-1 and J usage is TRBJ1-1; no check of the table's D call, TRBD1, against the DNA was made. TRBV21-1 is assigned pseudogene status. The CDR3 extends over 17 amino acids.

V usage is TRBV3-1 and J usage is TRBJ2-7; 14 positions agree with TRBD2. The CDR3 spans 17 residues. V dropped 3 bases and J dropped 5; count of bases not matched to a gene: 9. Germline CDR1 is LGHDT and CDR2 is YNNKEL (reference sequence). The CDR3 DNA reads TGTGCCAGCAGCCACAGACTAGCGGGAGGGCCGGCAAACGAGCAGTACTTC. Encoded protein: CASSHRLAGGPANEQYF.

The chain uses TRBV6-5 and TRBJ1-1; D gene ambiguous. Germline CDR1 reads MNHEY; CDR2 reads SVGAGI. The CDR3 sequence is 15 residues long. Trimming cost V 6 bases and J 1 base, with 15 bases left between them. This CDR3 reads CASSPLVSGNTEAFF. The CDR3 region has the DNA TGTGCCAGCAGCCCCCTCGTTTCAGGGAACACTGAAGCTTTCTTT.

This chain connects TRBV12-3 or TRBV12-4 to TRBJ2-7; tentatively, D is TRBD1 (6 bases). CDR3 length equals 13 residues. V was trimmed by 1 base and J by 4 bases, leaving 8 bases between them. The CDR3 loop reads CASSLGTEYEQYF. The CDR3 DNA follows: TGTGCCAGCAGTTTAGGGACAGAGTACGAGCAGTACTTC.

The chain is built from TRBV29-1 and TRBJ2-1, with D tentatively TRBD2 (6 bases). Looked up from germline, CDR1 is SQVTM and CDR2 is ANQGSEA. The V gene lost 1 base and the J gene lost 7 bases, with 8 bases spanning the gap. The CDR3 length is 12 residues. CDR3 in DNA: TGCAGCGTTGAAGGGCGGGGAAATGAGCAGTTCTTC. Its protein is CSVEGRGNEQFF.

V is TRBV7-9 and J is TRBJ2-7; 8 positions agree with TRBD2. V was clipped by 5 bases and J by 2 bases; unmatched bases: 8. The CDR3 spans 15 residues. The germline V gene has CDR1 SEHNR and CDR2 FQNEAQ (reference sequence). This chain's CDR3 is CASSPGASGPYEQYF. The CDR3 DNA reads TGTGCCAGCAGCCCCGGGGCTAGCGGGCCCTACGAGCAGTACTTC.

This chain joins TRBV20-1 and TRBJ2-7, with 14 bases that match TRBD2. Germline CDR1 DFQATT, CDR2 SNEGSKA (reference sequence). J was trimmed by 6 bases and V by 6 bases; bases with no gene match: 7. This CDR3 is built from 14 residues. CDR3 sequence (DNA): TGCAGTGCCCGGGGACTAGCGGGAGTAACCGAGCAGTACTTC. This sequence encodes CSARGLAGVTEQYF.

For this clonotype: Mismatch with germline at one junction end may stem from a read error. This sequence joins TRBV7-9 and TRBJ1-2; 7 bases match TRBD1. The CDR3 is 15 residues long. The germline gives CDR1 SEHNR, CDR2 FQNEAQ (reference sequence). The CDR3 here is CASSPRQGSNYGHTF. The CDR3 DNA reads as TGTGCCAGCAGCCCCCGACAGGGTAGCAACTATGGCCACACCTTC. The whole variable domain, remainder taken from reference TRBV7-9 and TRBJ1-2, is DTGVSQNPRHKITKRGQNVTFRCDPISEHNRLYWYRQTLGQGPEFLTYFQNEAQLEKSRLLSDRFSAERPKGSFSTLEIQRTEQGDSAMYLCASSPRQGSNYGHTFGSGTRLTVV.